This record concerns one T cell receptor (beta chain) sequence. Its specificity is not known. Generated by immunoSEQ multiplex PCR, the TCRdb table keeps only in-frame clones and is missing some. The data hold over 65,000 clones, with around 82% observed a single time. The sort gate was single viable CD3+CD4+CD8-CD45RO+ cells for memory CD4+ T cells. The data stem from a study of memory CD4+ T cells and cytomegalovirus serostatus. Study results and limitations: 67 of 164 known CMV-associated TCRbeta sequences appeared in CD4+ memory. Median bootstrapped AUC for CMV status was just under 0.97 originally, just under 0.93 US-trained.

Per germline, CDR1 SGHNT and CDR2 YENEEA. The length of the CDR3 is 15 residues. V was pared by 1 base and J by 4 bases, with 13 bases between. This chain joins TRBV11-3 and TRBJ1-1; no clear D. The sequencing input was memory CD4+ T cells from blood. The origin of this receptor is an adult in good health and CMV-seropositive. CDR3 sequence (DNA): TGTGCCAGCAGCTTAGGCGCGGCCGCCGGCACTGAAGCTTTCTTT. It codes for CASSLGAAAGTEAFF.